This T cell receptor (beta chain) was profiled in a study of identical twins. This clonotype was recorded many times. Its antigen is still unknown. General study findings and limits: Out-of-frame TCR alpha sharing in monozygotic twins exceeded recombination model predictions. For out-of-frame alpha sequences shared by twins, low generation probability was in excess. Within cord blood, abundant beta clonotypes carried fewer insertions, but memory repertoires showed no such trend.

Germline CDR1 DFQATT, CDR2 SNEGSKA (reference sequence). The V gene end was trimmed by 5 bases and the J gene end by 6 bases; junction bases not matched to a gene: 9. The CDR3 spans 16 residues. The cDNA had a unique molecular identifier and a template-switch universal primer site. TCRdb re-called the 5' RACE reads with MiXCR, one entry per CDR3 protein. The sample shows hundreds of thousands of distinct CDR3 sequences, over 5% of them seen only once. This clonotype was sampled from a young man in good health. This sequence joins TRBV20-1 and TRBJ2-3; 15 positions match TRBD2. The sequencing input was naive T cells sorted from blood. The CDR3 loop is CSALGLAGGPEDTQYF. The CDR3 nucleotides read TGCAGTGCTCTCGGACTAGCGGGAGGGCCCGAGGATACGCAGTATTTT.